This TCR beta chain was obtained from a study of regulatory T cells in long-lasting Graves disease. This clonotype has just a few counts. Its antigen is currently unknown. As to time point: persistent/refractory GD, antithyroid drugs over 5 years with positive TRAb. PBMC-extracted RNA yielded the TCR library. Arm-PCR with iRepertoire HTBI primers amplified the CDR3 regions for these TCR beta libraries. Each CDR3 protein is one row after TCRdb ran MiXCR on the multiplex PCR reads. This table has hundreds of thousands of distinct CDR3 sequences, around 21% appearing once. CDR1 is SGHTA, CDR2 FQGNSA, per germline. Trimming left V 1 base short and J 2 bases short, with 9 bases between. The CDR3 is 14 residues long. Findings of the study overall: The study found lower TCR diversity in persistent Graves' patients than in newly diagnosed ones.

This clonotype originated in a female donor with Graves disease. The rearrangement links TRBV7-2 to TRBJ2-7; D gene uncertain. Sample: peripheral blood mononuclear cells (PBMCs), taken when the disease was refractory, from a patient treated with antithyroid drugs. CDR3 protein: CASSLGLSTYEQYF. DNA for the CDR3: TGTGCCAGCAGCTTAGGGTTGTCTACCTACGAGCAGTACTTC.